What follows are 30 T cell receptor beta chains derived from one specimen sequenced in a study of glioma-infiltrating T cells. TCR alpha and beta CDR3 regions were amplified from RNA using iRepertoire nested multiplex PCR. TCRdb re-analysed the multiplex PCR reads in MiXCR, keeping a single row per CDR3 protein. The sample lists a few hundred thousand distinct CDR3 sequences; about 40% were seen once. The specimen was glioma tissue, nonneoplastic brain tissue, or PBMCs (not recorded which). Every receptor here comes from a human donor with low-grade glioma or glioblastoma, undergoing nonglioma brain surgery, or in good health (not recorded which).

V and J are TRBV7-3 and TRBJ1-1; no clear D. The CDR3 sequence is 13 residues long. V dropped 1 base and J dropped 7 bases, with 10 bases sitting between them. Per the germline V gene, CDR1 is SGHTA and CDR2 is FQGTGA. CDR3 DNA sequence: TGTGCCAGCAGCTTAAATGGCTACCGTGAAGCTTTCTTT. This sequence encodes CASSLNGYREAFF.

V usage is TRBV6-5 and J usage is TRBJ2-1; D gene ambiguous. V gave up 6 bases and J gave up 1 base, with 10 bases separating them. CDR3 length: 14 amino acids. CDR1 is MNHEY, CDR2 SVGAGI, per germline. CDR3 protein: CASSPTWSYNEQFF. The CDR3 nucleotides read TGTGCCAGCAGCCCCACTTGGTCCTACAATGAGCAGTTCTTC.

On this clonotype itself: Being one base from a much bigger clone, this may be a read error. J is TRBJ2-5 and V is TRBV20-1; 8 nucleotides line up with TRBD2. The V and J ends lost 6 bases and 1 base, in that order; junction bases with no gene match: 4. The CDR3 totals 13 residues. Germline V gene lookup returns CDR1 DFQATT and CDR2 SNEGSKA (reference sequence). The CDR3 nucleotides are TGCAGTGCCCCCCGGGGGGGCCAAGAGACCCAGTACTTC. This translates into CSAPRGGQETQYF.

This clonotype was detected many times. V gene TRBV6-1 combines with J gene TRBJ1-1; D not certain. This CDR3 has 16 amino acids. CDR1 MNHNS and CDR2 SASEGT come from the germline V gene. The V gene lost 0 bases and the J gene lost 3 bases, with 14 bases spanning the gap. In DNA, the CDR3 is TGTGCCAGCAGTGAAGCTGCGACGGGTCACCACACTGAAGCTTTCTTT. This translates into CASSEAATGHHTEAFF.

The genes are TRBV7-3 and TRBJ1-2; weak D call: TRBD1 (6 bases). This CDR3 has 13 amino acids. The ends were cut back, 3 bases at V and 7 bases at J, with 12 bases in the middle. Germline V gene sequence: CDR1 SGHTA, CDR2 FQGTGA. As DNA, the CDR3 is TGTGCCAGCAGCTTTGGAGGGGGAAGTGGCTACACCTTC. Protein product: CASSFGGGSGYTF.

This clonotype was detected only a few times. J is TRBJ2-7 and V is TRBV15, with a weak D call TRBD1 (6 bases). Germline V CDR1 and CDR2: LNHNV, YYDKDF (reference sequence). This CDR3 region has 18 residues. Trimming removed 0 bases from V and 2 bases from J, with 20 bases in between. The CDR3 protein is CATSRDLGAPLIPYEQYF. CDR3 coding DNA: TGTGCCACCAGCAGAGATCTGGGGGCCCCCTTAATACCCTACGAGCAGTACTTC. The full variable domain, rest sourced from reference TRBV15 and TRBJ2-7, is DAMVIQNPRYQVTQFGKPVTLSCSQTLNHNVMYWYQQKSSQAPKLLFHYYDKDFNNEADTPDNFQSRRPNTSFCFLDIRSPGLGDTAMYLCATSRDLGAPLIPYEQYFGPGTRLTVT.

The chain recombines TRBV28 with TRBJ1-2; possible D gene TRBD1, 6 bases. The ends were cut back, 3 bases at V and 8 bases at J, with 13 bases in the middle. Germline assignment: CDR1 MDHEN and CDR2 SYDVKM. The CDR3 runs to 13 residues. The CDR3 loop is CASSFRLRGGYTF. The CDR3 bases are TGTGCCAGCAGTTTTAGACTCAGGGGAGGCTACACCTTC.

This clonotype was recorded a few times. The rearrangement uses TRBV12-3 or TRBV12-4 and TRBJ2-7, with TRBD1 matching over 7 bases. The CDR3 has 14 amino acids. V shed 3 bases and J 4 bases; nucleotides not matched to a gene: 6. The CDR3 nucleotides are TGTGCCAGCAGTTTTCGGGACAGAGATTACGAGCAGTACTTC. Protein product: CASSFRDRDYEQYF.

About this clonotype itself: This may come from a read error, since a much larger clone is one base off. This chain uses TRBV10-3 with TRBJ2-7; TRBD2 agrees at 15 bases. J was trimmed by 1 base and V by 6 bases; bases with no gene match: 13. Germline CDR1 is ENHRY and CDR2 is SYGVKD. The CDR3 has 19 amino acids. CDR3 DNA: TGTGCCATCAGACCCGGACTAGCGGGAGGGCCGGAGGGTTCCTACGAGCAGTACTTC. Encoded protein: CAIRPGLAGGPEGSYEQYF.

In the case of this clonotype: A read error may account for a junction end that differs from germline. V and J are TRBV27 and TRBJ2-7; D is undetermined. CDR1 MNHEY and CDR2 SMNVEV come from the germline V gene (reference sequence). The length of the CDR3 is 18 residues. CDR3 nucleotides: TGTGCCAGCAGTCTATCGAGAAACGCCCTACCGAGAGTATACGAGCAGTACTTC. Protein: CASSLSRNALPRVYEQYF.

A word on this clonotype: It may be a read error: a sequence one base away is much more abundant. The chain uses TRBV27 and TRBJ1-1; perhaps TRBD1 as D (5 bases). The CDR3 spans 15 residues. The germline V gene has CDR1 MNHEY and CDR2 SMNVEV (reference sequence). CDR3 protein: CASSLRGFLNTKAFF. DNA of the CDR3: TGTGCCAGCAGTCTAAGGGGATTCTTGAACACTAAAGCTTTCTTT.

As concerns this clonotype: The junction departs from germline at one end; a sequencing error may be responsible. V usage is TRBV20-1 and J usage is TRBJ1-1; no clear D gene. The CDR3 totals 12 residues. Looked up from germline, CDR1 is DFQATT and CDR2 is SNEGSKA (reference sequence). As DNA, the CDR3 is TGCAGTGCTAGGGCTACCCAGGATGAAGATTTCTTT. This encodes CSARATQDEDFF.

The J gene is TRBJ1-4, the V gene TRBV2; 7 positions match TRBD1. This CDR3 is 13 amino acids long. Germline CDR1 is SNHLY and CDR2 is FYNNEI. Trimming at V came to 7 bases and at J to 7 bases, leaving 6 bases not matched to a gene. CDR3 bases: TGTGCCAGCATCTTACAGGGGTCTGAAAAACTGTTTTTT. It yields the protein CASILQGSEKLFF.

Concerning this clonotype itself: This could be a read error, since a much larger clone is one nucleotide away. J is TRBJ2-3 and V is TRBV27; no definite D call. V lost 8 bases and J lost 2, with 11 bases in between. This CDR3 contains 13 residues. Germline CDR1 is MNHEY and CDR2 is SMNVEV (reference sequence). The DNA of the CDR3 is TGTGCCAGCCGGATTACCCTCACAGATACGCAGTATTTT. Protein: CASRITLTDTQYF.

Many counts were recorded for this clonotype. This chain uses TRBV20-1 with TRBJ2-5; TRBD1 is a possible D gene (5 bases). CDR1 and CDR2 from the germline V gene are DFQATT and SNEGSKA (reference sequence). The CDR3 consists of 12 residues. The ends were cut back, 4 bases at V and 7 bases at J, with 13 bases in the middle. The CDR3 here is CSAKGNGRTQYF. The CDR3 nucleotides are TGCAGTGCTAAGGGGAACGGGCGGACCCAGTACTTC.

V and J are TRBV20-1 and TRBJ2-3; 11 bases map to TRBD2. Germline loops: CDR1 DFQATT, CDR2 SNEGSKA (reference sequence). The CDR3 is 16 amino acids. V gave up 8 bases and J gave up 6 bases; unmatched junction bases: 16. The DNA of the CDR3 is TGCAGTACCTTATATAGCGGGAGGGCCAAAATGGATACGCAGTATTTT. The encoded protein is CSTLYSGRAKMDTQYF.

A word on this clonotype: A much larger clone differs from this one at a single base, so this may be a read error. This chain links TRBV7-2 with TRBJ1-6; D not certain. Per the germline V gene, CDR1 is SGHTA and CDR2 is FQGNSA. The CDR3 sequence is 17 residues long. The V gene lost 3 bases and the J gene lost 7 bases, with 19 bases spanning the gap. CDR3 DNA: TGTGCCAGCAGCTTCCTCCTACTCCAAAGGCAGAATTCACCCCTCCACTTT. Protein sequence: CASSFLLLQRQNSPLHF.

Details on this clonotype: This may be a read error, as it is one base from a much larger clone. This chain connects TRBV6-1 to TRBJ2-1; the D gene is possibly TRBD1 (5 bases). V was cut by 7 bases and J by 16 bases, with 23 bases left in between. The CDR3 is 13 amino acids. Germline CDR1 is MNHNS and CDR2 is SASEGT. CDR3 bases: TGTGCCAGCACCTTAGCCCTAGGGGTCTCCAACTTCTTC. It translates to CASTLALGVSNFF.

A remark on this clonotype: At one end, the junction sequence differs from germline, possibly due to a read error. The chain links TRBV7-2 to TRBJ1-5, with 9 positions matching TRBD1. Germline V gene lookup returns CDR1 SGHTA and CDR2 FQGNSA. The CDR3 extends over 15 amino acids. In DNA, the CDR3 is TGTGCCAGCAGCCTGGACAGGGGCGGCAATCAGCCCCATCATTTT. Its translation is CASSLDRGGNQPHHF.

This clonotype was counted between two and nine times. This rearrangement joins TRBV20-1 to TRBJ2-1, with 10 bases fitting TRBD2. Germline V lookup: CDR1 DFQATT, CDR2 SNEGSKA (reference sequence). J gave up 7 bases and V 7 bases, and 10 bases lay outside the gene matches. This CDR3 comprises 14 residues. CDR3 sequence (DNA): TGCAGTGTTACGCCCAGCGGGAGGGGTAATGAGCAGTTCTTC. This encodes CSVTPSGRGNEQFF.

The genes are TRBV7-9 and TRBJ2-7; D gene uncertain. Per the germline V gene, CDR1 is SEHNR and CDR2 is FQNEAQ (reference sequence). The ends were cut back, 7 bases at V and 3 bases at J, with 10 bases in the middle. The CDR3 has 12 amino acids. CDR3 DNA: TGTGCCAGCATCCCACTCAACTACGAGCAGTACTTC. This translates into CASIPLNYEQYF.

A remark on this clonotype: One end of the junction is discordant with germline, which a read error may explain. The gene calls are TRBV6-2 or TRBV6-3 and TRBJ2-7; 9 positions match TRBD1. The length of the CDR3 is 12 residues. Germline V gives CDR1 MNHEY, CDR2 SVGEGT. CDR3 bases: TGTGCCAGCAGCGGGACAGGGACCGAGCTGTACTTC. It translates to CASSGTGTELYF.

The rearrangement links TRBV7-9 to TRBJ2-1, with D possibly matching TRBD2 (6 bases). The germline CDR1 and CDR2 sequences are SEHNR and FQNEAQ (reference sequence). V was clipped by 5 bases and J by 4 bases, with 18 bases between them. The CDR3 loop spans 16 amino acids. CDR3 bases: TGTGCCAGCAGCCCCACTAGTCCCGGGGGTTACAATGAGCAGTTCTTC. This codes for CASSPTSPGGYNEQFF.

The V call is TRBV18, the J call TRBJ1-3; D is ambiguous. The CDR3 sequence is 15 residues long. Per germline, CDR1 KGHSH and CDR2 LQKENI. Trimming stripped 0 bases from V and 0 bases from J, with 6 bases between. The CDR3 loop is CASSPPSLSGNTIYF. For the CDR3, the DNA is TGTGCCAGCTCACCACCCAGCCTCTCTGGAAACACCATATATTTT.

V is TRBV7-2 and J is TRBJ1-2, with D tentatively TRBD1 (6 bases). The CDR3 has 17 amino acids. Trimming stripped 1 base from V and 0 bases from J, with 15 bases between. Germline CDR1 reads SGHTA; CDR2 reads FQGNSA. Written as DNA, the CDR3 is TGTGCCAGCAGCTTAGAAGCAGGGGCTACAGCTAACTATGGCTACACCTTC. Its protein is CASSLEAGATANYGYTF.

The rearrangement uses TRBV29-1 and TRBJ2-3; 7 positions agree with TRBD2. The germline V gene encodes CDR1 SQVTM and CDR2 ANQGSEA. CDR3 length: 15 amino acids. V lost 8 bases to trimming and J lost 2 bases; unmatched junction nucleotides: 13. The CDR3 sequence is CSTSPGTKYTDTQYF. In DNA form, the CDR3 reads TGCAGCACCAGTCCCGGGACTAAGTACACAGATACGCAGTATTTT.

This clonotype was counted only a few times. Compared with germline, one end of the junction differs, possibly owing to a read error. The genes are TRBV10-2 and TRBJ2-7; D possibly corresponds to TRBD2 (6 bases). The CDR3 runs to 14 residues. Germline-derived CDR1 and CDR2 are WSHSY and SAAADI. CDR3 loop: CATRRGPPSYEQYF. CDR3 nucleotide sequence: TGTGCCACTCGGAGGGGCCCGCCGTCCTACGAGCAGTACTTC.

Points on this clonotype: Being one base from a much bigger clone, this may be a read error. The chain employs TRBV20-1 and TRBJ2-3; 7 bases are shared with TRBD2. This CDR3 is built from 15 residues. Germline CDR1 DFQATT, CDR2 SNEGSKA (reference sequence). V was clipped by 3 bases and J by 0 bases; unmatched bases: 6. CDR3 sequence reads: CSARGGCRSTDTQYF. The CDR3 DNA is TGCAGTGCTAGGGGGGGGTGTAGGAGCACAGATACGCAGTATTTT.

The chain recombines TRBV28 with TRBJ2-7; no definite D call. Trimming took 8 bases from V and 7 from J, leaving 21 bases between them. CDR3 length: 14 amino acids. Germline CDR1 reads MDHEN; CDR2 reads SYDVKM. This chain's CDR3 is CASPIGMPLREQYF. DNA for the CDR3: TGTGCCAGCCCGATAGGGATGCCTCTTAGGGAGCAGTACTTC.

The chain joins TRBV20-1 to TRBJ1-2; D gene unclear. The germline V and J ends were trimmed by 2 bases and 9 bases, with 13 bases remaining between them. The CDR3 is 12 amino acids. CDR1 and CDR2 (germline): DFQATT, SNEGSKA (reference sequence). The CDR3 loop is CSARSPSRSYTF. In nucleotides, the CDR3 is TGCAGTGCTAGATCCCCCTCACGCAGCTACACCTTC.